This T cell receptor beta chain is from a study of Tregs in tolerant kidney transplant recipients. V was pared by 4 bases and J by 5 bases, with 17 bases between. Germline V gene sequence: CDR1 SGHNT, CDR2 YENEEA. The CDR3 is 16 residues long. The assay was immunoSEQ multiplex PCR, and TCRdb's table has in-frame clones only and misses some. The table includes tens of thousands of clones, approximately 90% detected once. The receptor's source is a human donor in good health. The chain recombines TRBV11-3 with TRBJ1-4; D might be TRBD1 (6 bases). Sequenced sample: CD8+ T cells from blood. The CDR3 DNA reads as TGTGCCAGCAGCTCCAGGGGCGCAGGCTTAAATGAAAAACTGTTTTTT. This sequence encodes CASSSRGAGLNEKLFF. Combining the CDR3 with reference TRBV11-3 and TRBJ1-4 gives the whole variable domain EAGVVQSPRYKIIEKKQPVAFWCNPISGHNTLYWYLQNLGQGPELLIRYENEEAVDDSQLPKDRFSAERLKGVDSTLKIQPAELGDSAVYLCASSSRGAGLNEKLFFGSGTQLSVL.